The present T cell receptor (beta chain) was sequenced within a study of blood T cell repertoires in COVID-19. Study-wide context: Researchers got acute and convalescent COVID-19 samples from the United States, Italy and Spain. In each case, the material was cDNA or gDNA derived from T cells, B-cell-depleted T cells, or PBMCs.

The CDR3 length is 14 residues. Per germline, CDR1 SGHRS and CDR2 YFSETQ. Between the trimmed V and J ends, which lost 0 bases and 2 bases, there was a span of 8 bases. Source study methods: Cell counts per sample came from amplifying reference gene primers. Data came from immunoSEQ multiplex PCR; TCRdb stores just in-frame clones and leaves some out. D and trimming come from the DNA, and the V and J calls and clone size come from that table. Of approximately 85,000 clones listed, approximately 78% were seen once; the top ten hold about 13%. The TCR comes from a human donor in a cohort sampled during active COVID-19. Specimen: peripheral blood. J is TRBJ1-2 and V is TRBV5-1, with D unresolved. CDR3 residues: CASSLVGDNYGYTF. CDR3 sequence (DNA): TGCGCCAGCAGCTTGGTGGGAGACAACTATGGCTACACCTTC.